This entry lists 32 T cell receptor beta chains sequenced from one sample in a study of T cell responses to AZD1222 COVID-19 vaccine. Libraries were prepared by immunoSEQ multiplex PCR; TCRdb keeps only in-frame clonotypes and omits some of them. Of about 150,000 clones detected, around 90% appear once; the ten largest clones hold approximately 3.5%. The sequencing here drew on peripheral blood, taken 28 days after the second AZD1222 dose. Source of these receptors: an adult who received the AZD1222 COVID-19 vaccine.

This chain uses TRBV7-9 with TRBJ2-2; perhaps TRBD2 as D (5 bases). This CDR3 spans 14 amino acids. The V end lost 6 bases, the J end lost 5 bases, and 13 bases lay between the germline ends. Germline assignment: CDR1 SEHNR and CDR2 FQNEAQ (reference sequence). CDR3 DNA: TGTGCCAGCAGGGACTTCCTGGGAACCGGGGAGCTGTTTTTT. It specifies CASRDFLGTGELFF.

The chain carries TRBV19 and TRBJ2-1; no firm D call. Germline lookup yields CDR1 LNHDA and CDR2 SQIVND (reference sequence). The V gene lost 1 base and the J gene lost 4 bases, with 8 bases spanning the gap. The CDR3 spans 14 residues. The CDR3 sequence is CASSIGASYNEQFF. In DNA, the CDR3 is TGTGCCAGTAGTATAGGAGCCTCGTACAATGAGCAGTTCTTC.

Written as DNA, the CDR3 is TGTGCCAGCAAAGAGGGTCACAGGAATGAGCAGTTCTTC. Protein product: CASKEGHRNEQFF. The gene calls are TRBV28 and TRBJ2-1, with D perhaps being TRBD1 or TRBD2 (5 bases each). CDR1 is MDHEN, CDR2 SYDVKM, per germline. V shed 7 bases and J shed 7 bases, with 14 bases lying between them. The CDR3 consists of 13 residues.

The rearrangement links TRBV24-1 to TRBJ2-1; 9 positions agree with TRBD1. Trimming cost V 2 bases and J 7 bases; bases outside gene matches: 8. The germline V gene encodes CDR1 KGHDR and CDR2 SFDVKD. The CDR3 sequence is 16 residues long. The CDR3 DNA follows: TGTGCCACCAGTGATTCAGCCGGGACAGGGATAAATGAGCAGTTCTTC. It yields the protein CATSDSAGTGINEQFF.

V gene TRBV12-5 combines with J gene TRBJ2-1; the D is unclear. Trimming stripped 6 bases from V and 7 bases from J, with 7 bases between. The CDR3 contains 11 residues. In germline, CDR1 is LGHNT, CDR2 FRNRAP. CDR3: CASGVGNEQFF. DNA of the CDR3: TGTGCTAGTGGCGTCGGGAATGAGCAGTTCTTC.

This chain's CDR3 is CASSTHSGVSYNEQFF. In nucleotides, the CDR3 is TGTGCCAGCAGCACCCATAGCGGAGTCTCCTACAATGAGCAGTTCTTC. The genes are TRBV7-3 and TRBJ2-1, with D possibly TRBD2 on 6 matching bases. V lost 5 bases to trimming and J lost 0 bases, with 14 bases between them. In germline, CDR1 is SGHTA, CDR2 FQGTGA. The length of the CDR3 is 16 residues.

The rearrangement links TRBV5-6 to TRBJ2-5; D might be TRBD1 (7 bases). Germline CDR1 and CDR2: SGHDT and YYEEEE. Between the trimmed V and J ends, which lost 4 bases and 2 bases, there was a span of 12 bases. The CDR3 is made up of 14 amino acids. The chain's CDR3 is CASSPTGRQETQYF. As DNA, the CDR3 is TGTGCCAGCAGCCCGACAGGGAGGCAAGAGACCCAGTACTTC.

The chain employs TRBV6-2 or TRBV6-3 and TRBJ2-7; TRBD1 matches 8 bases. The CDR3 runs to 15 residues. Germline CDR1 reads MNHEY; CDR2 reads SVGEGT. The V gene end was trimmed by 6 bases and the J gene end by 3 bases; junction bases not matched to a gene: 10. As DNA, the CDR3 is TGTGCCAGCAGCCCAACGGGACAGGTCTACTACGAGCAGTACTTC. Protein: CASSPTGQVYYEQYF.

The CDR3 bases are TGTGCCAGCAGCCAAGACGCCCATTACAATGAGCAGTTCTTC. It translates to CASSQDAHYNEQFF. The V and J genes are TRBV3-1 (or the pseudogene TRBV3-2) and TRBJ2-1; D call uncertain. In germline, CDR1 is LGHDT, CDR2 YNNKEL (reference sequence). V dropped 0 bases and J dropped 4 bases, with 7 bases sitting between them. The CDR3 has 14 residues.

CDR3 coding DNA: TGCGCCAGCAGCCTGGACTACCAGAATGAAAAACTGTTTTTT. It translates to CASSLDYQNEKLFF. The chain couples TRBV5-1 to TRBJ1-4; D is undetermined. The germline CDR1 and CDR2 sequences are SGHRS and YFSETQ. The CDR3 is 14 amino acids. V lost 4 bases, J lost 5 bases, and 12 bases lay in between.

J is TRBJ2-7 and V is TRBV5-1, with 9 bases lining up with TRBD2. CDR1 and CDR2 from the germline V gene are SGHRS and YFSETQ. This CDR3 region has 14 residues. V lost 3 bases and J lost 3; bases outside the gene matches: 4. CDR3 in amino acids: CASSSLAGHYEQYF. The DNA of the CDR3 is TGCGCCAGCAGCTCACTAGCGGGCCACTACGAGCAGTACTTC.

The rearrangement uses TRBV5-4 and TRBJ1-2; tentatively, D is TRBD1 (6 bases). Germline V CDR1 and CDR2: SGHNT, YYREEE (reference sequence). Between the trimmed V and J ends, which lost 0 bases and 7 bases, there was a span of 10 bases. CDR3 size: 13 residues. Here the CDR3 reads CASSLETGAGYTF. CDR3 DNA: TGTGCCAGCAGCTTGGAGACGGGGGCTGGCTACACCTTC.

V gene TRBV28 combines with J gene TRBJ1-6, with unresolved D. Germline V gives CDR1 MDHEN, CDR2 SYDVKM. V gave up 3 bases and J gave up 1 base, with 4 bases separating them. The CDR3 sequence is 14 residues long. CDR3 bases: TGTGCCAGCAGTTTTTCTTCCTATAATTCACCCCTCCACTTT. Its protein is CASSFSSYNSPLHF.

On this clone itself: At one boundary the junction diverges from the germline segment, which might be a read error. The chain recombines TRBV29-1 with TRBJ1-2; 12 nucleotides match TRBD1. The CDR3 totals 15 residues. Looked up from germline, CDR1 is SQVTM and CDR2 is ANQGSEA. The CDR3 loop is CSLEETGQGAFGYTF. CDR3 bases: TGCAGCCTTGAGGAGACGGGACAGGGGGCGTTTGGCTACACCTTC.

The chain recombines TRBV28 with TRBJ1-1; weak D call: TRBD1 (5 bases). The CDR3 runs 13 residues. Trimming shortened V by 3 bases and J by 5 bases, and 10 bases separated the two germline ends. From germline, CDR1 is MDHEN and CDR2 SYDVKM. The CDR3 loop is CASSLGGGTEAFF. The CDR3 nucleotides read TGTGCCAGCAGTTTGGGGGGTGGAACTGAAGCTTTCTTT.

The chain uses TRBV18 and TRBJ2-1; 7 bases agree with TRBD1. Germline values: CDR1 KGHSH, CDR2 LQKENI. The CDR3 has 17 residues. V dropped 0 bases and J dropped 7; count of bases not matched to a gene: 12. CDR3 in DNA: TGTGCCAGCTCACCACCGGGTAAGGGGGCGACCGGGAATGAGCAGTTCTTC. Protein sequence: CASSPPGKGATGNEQFF.

This rearrangement joins TRBV11-1 to TRBJ2-7; 14 bases agree with TRBD2. The germline V gene has CDR1 SGHAT and CDR2 FQDESV (reference sequence). The CDR3 has 15 amino acids. With 5 bases clipped from V and 5 bases from J, the junction kept 5 bases outside the gene matches. CDR3 DNA: TGTGCCAGCAGCACCGGGACTAGCGGGAGTAACGAGCAGTACTTC. Encoded protein: CASSTGTSGSNEQYF.

The chain joins TRBV27 to TRBJ1-1; D is undetermined. Trimming removed 6 bases from V and 7 bases from J, with 18 bases in between. The CDR3 contains 14 residues. The germline CDR1 and CDR2 sequences are MNHEY and SMNVEV (reference sequence). The CDR3 sequence is CASSPSGLFDEAFF. The DNA for the CDR3 is TGTGCCAGCAGCCCCTCCGGACTTTTCGATGAAGCTTTCTTT.

J is TRBJ2-5 and V is TRBV4-3; TRBD2 matches at 9 bases. CDR1 and CDR2 (germline): LGHNA, YSLEER. There are 15 residues in the CDR3. Germline trimming cut 4 bases from V and 3 bases from J; bases unmatched to any gene: 6. The CDR3 region has the DNA TGCGCCAGCAGCCTCTGGACTAGCGCCAAAGAGACCCAGTACTTC. As protein: CASSLWTSAKETQYF.

The chain combines TRBV24-1 with TRBJ2-2; 14 nucleotides agree with TRBD2. The CDR3 extends over 18 amino acids. The germline gives CDR1 KGHDR, CDR2 SFDVKD. The V segment lost 4 bases and the J segment 5 bases; nucleotides outside the gene matches: 8. DNA for the CDR3: TGTGCCACCAGTGAGCCGGGACTAGCGGGAGTAGGGACCGGGGAGCTGTTTTTT. Protein sequence: CATSEPGLAGVGTGELFF.

The chain uses TRBV28 and TRBJ1-5; TRBD1 is a possible D gene (5 bases). V lost 8 bases and J lost 6, with 17 bases in between. This CDR3 contains 14 residues. Per the germline V gene, CDR1 is MDHEN and CDR2 is SYDVKM. CDR3 sequence: CASRHPAGIQPQHF. In DNA form, the CDR3 reads TGTGCCAGCCGTCACCCGGCAGGGATTCAGCCCCAGCATTTT.

Written as DNA, the CDR3 is TGCGCCAGCAGCGGGGGCCCCCCGGGACAAGGGCATATTGAGCAGTTCTTC. Translated: CASSGGPPGQGHIEQFF. The genes are TRBV5-1 and TRBJ2-1; a weak D match, TRBD1 (6 bases). The germline V and J ends were trimmed by 4 bases and 9 bases, with 26 bases remaining between them. This CDR3 is 17 amino acids long. Per germline, CDR1 SGHRS and CDR2 YFSETQ.

V gene TRBV4-3 combines with J gene TRBJ2-7, with 8 bases matching TRBD2. The CDR3 runs to 15 residues. Germline CDR1 is LGHNA and CDR2 is YSLEER. The trim removed 4 bases at V and 5 bases at J, leaving 10 bases unmatched. The CDR3 region is CASSPWTSNSNEQYF. CDR3 sequence (DNA): TGCGCCAGCAGCCCCTGGACTAGCAATTCAAACGAGCAGTACTTC.

The gene calls are TRBV4-3 and TRBJ1-4, with 9 bases aligning to TRBD1. In germline, CDR1 is LGHNA, CDR2 YSLEER. This CDR3 has 16 amino acids. With 2 bases clipped from V and 7 bases from J, the junction kept 8 bases outside the gene matches. The CDR3 here is CASSQFPQGAGEKLFF. DNA for the CDR3: TGCGCCAGCAGCCAATTCCCACAGGGGGCCGGTGAAAAACTGTTTTTT.

In DNA, the CDR3 is TGTGCCACCAGCAGCGGGTACGCGGATTCACCCCTCCACTTT. Translation: CATSSGYADSPLHF. The chain has TRBV15 and TRBJ1-6; D ambiguous. CDR3 size: 14 residues. The germline CDR1 and CDR2 sequences are LNHNV and YYDKDF (reference sequence). V was cut by 3 bases and J by 8 bases, with 11 bases left in between.

The V gene is TRBV2, the J gene TRBJ2-3; 8 bases map to TRBD2. CDR1 is SNHLY and CDR2 is FYNNEI in the germline V gene. The trim removed 5 bases at V and 4 bases at J, leaving 11 bases unmatched. The CDR3 has 16 residues. The CDR3 reads CASSTAGLGGADTQYF. For the CDR3, the DNA is TGTGCCAGCAGTACCGCGGGACTAGGAGGGGCAGATACGCAGTATTTT.

The chain is built from TRBV6-1 and TRBJ1-2; TRBD1 is a possible D gene (6 bases). V lost 5 bases, J lost 3 bases, and 19 bases lay in between. CDR1 MNHNS and CDR2 SASEGT come from the germline V gene. The CDR3 spans 16 residues. The CDR3 DNA is TGTGCCAGCAGTCAAGGGGGAGAACCATCCTACTATGGCTACACCTTC. Translated, it gives CASSQGGEPSYYGYTF.

The genes are TRBV5-1 and TRBJ1-2; weak D call: TRBD1 (6 bases). CDR1 is SGHRS and CDR2 is YFSETQ in the germline V gene. V lost 4 bases to trimming and J lost 7 bases, with 20 bases between them. The CDR3 runs 15 residues. For the CDR3, the DNA is TGCGCCAGCAGCCCCGTTGTAGGGGGGGCTAGTGGCTACACCTTC. It yields the protein CASSPVVGGASGYTF. The full variable domain, rest sourced from reference TRBV5-1 and TRBJ1-2, is KAGVTQTPRYLIKTRGQQVTLSCSPISGHRSVSWYQQTPGQGLQFLFEYFSETQRNKGNFPGRFSGRQFSNSRSEMNVSTLELGDSALYLCASSPVVGGASGYTFGSGTRLTVV.

The V gene is TRBV28, the J gene TRBJ2-7, with unresolved D. The V end lost 3 bases, the J end lost 3 bases, and 6 bases lay between the germline ends. The CDR3 extends over 12 amino acids. Germline values: CDR1 MDHEN, CDR2 SYDVKM. CDR3 sequence reads: CASSFPHYEQYF. The CDR3 DNA is TGTGCCAGCAGTTTCCCCCACTACGAGCAGTACTTC.

V gene TRBV7-9 combines with J gene TRBJ1-3; D perhaps matches TRBD1 (6 bases). Germline lookup yields CDR1 SEHNR and CDR2 FQNEAQ (reference sequence). This CDR3 has 14 amino acids. The V gene lost 7 bases and the J gene lost 0 bases, with 10 bases spanning the gap. CDR3 in DNA: TGTGCCAGCAAAGAAGGGGGCTCTGGAAACACCATATATTTT. Its translation is CASKEGGSGNTIYF. Using reference TRBV7-9 and TRBJ1-3 for the parts outside the CDR3, the full variable domain is DTGVSQNPRHKITKRGQNVTFRCDPISEHNRLYWYRQTLGQGPEFLTYFQNEAQLEKSRLLSDRFSAERPKGSFSTLEIQRTEQGDSAMYLCASKEGGSGNTIYFGEGSWLTVV.

The chain joins TRBV19 to TRBJ1-1; D ambiguous. The CDR3 contains 13 residues. Germline V gives CDR1 LNHDA, CDR2 SQIVND (reference sequence). The ends were cut back, 0 bases at V and 4 bases at J, with 6 bases in the middle. The CDR3, as DNA: TGTGCCAGTAGTATAGATCGCAGCACTGAAGCTTTCTTT. Translation: CASSIDRSTEAFF.

The chain employs TRBV18 and TRBJ2-7, with 14 bases matching TRBD2. This CDR3 region has 14 residues. Trimming at V came to 6 bases and at J to 5 bases, leaving 3 bases not matched to a gene. The germline CDR1 and CDR2 sequences are KGHSH and LQKENI. CDR3 bases: TGTGCCAGCTCGCAGGGACTAGCGGGAGACGAGCAGTACTTC. It is translated as CASSQGLAGDEQYF. Full variable domain (outside the CDR3, taken from reference TRBV18 and TRBJ2-7): NAGVMQNPRHLVRRRGQEARLRCSPMKGHSHVYWYRQLPEEGLKFMVYLQKENIIDESGMPKERFSAEFPKEGPSILRIQQVVRGDSAAYFCASSQGLAGDEQYFGPGTRLTVT.